This entry is about one TCR beta chain. Genomic DNA (from each subset) was split evenly across several immunoSEQ plates. Clones were read by immunoSEQ multiplex PCR, and TCRdb kept only the in-frame ones, dropping some. The sample has just over 2,000,000 clones; approximately 94% are singletons. Naive CD8 cells were CD45RO-negative, positively selected for CCR7, excluding terminally differentiated effector memory CD45RA+ cells. The sample belongs to a study of shared clonotypes between healthy human individuals. Germline assignment: CDR1 LGHNA and CDR2 YNFKEQ. Losses at the gene ends were 4 bases for V and 4 bases for J; bases not matched to a gene: 12. The CDR3 has 18 residues.

V usage is TRBV4-2 and J usage is TRBJ2-2, with 10 bases identical to TRBD2. Sequenced material: naive CD8+ T cells sorted from blood. This clonotype was obtained from a man younger than 35 in good health. CDR3 region: CASSRQRGGVGGTGELFF. CDR3 in DNA: TGTGCCAGCAGCCGCCAGCGGGGGGGAGTAGGTGGCACCGGGGAGCTGTTTTTT.